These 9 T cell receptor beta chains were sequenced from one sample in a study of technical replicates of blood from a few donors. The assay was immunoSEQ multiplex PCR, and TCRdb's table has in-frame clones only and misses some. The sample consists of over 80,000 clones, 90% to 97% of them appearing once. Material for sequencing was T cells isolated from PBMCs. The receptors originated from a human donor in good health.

DNA of the CDR3: TGTGCCAGCTCACCGTCAGGGGGCCCTACAGCTAACTATGGCTACACCTTC. It yields the protein CASSPSGGPTANYGYTF. The chain links TRBV18 to TRBJ1-2; 8 nucleotides match TRBD1. V was pared by 3 bases and J by 0 bases, with 9 bases of the junction left unmatched. This CDR3 comprises 17 residues. CDR1 is KGHSH, CDR2 LQKENI, per germline.

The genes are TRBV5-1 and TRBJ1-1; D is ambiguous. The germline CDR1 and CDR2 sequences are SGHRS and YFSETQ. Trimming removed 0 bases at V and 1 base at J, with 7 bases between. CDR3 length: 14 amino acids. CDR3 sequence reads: CASSLDSQNTEAFF. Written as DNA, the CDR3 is TGCGCCAGCAGCTTGGACAGTCAGAACACTGAAGCTTTCTTT.

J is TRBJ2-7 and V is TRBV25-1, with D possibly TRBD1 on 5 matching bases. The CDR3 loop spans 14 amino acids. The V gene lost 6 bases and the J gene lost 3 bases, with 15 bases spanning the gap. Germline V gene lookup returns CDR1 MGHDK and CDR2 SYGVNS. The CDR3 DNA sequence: TGTGCCAGCAGCGAAGCAGGGCAGCTCTACGAGCAGTACTTC. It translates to CASSEAGQLYEQYF.

The CDR3 DNA follows: TGTGCCAGCAGCTTAGATGCTCGGGACGAGCAGTACTTC. It specifies CASSLDARDEQYF. This chain joins TRBV11-2 and TRBJ2-7; D uncertain. Germline V lookup: CDR1 SGHAT, CDR2 FQNNGV. Trimming shortened V by 0 bases and J by 5 bases, and 8 bases separated the two germline ends. CDR3 size: 13 residues. Supplemented by reference TRBV11-2 and TRBJ2-7, the full variable domain reads EAGVAQSPRYKIIEKRQSVAFWCNPISGHATLYWYQQILGQGPKLLIQFQNNGVVDDSQLPKDRFSAERLKGVDSTLKIQPAKLEDSAVYLCASSLDARDEQYFGPGTRLTVT.

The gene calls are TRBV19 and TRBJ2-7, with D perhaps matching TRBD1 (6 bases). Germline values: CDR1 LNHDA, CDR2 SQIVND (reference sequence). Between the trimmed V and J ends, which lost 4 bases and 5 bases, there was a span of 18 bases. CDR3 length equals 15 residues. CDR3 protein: CASSTEDRPRHEQYF. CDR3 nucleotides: TGTGCCAGTAGTACAGAAGACAGGCCGCGCCACGAGCAGTACTTC.

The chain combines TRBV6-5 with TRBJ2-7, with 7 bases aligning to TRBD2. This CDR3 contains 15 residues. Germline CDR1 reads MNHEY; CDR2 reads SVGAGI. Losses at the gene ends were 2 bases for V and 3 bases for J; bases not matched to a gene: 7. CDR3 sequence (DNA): TGTGCCAGCAGTTACGTACAGCGGGGAGGCTACGAGCAGTACTTC. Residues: CASSYVQRGGYEQYF.

The CDR3 loop is CASRSTGSLQYEQYF. Here the CDR3 DNA reads TGTGCCAGCAGGTCTACAGGTTCCCTACAGTACGAGCAGTACTTC. V usage is TRBV2 and J usage is TRBJ2-7; D is possibly TRBD1 (5 bases). The CDR3 has 15 residues. Trimming left V 6 bases short and J 4 bases short, with 19 bases between. Germline V gene lookup returns CDR1 SNHLY and CDR2 FYNNEI.

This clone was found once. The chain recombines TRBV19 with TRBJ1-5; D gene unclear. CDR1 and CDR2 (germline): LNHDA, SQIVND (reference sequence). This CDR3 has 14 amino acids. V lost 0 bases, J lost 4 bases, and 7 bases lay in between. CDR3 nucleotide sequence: TGTGCCAGTAGTATAGACGAAGAGAATCAGCCCCAGCATTTT. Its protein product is CASSIDEENQPQHF.

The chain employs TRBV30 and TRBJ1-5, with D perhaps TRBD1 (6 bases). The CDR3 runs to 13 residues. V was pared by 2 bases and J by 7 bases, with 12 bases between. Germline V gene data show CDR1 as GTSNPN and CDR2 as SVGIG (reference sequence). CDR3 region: CAWSTGPGQPQHF. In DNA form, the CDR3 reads TGTGCCTGGAGTACAGGGCCTGGGCAGCCCCAGCATTTT.